These T cell receptor beta chains were read from a single sample in a study of CD8 T cells in Susac syndrome. MiXCR, run by TCRdb on the immunoSEQ multiplex PCR reads, gives a single entry per CDR3 protein. In the table there are about 130,000 distinct CDR3 sequences, roughly 95% of which are singletons. The material sequenced was CD4+ T cells from PBMCs. These receptors were taken from a human donor in good health. CDR3s include the opening cysteine and the closing phenylalanine or tryptophan. A D gene is named only where the DNA matches it firmly. Clone size is stated in some rows and not others, as once, few, many or a class when expanded.

clone size,V gene,J gene,D gene,CDR3 protein,CDR3 DNA
NA,TRBV29-1,TRBJ2-7,TRBD1,CSVATRQGYEQYF,TGCAGCGTCGCCACTAGACAGGGCTACGAGCAGTACTTC
NA,TRBV28,TRBJ2-1,TRBD2,CASSSSGTSGSLDEQFF,TGTGCCAGCAGTTCCTCCGGGACTAGCGGGAGTCTCGATGAGCAGTTCTTC
once,TRBV4-1,TRBJ1-4,NA,CASSQGPRGTNEKLFF,TGCGCCAGCAGCCAAGGGCCTCGGGGAACTAATGAAAAACTGTTTTTT
NA,TRBV7-2,TRBJ2-5,NA,CATQRGPEETQYF,TGTGCCACTCAAAGAGGGCCGGAGGAGACCCAGTACTTC
NA,TRBV11-2,TRBJ1-2,TRBD1,CASTTTGRYGYTF,TGTGCCAGCACCACGACAGGGCGATATGGCTACACCTTC
NA,TRBV7-9,TRBJ2-2,TRBD2,CASSRPGLVDTGELFF,TGTGCCAGCAGCCGTCCTGGACTAGTGGATACCGGGGAGCTGTTTTTT
NA,TRBV7-9,TRBJ2-7,NA,CASSVLQGNEQYF,TGTGCCAGCAGCGTACTCCAGGGGAACGAGCAGTACTTC
NA,TRBV20-1,TRBJ2-5,NA,CSAEGETQYF,TGCAGTGCCGAGGGCGAGACCCAGTACTTC
NA,TRBV5-1,TRBJ2-7,NA,CASSHEPGRAYEQYF,TGCGCCAGCAGCCACGAACCCGGACGGGCCTACGAGCAGTACTTC
NA,TRBV7-2,TRBJ1-2,NA,CASSRGPPWDYTF,TGTGCCAGCAGCCGCGGACCGCCGTGGGACTACACCTTC
NA,TRBV6-1,TRBJ2-5,NA,CASSGQGMETQYF,TGTGCCAGCAGTGGGCAGGGGATGGAGACCCAGTACTTC
NA,TRBV2,TRBJ1-5,NA,CASSEWRDQPQHF,TGTGCCAGCAGTGAATGGCGGGATCAGCCCCAGCATTTT
NA,TRBV25-1,TRBJ2-3,TRBD1,CASSNKARDRVLTDTQYF,TGTGCCAGCAGTAACAAGGCGAGGGACAGGGTCCTCACAGATACGCAGTATTTT
NA,TRBV3-1,TRBJ2-5,TRBD2,CASSQGGLAASSETQYF,TGTGCCAGCAGCCAAGGTGGACTAGCGGCCTCCTCAGAGACCCAGTACTTC
NA,TRBV7-2,TRBJ2-5,NA,CASSLGGAPQETQYF,TGTGCCAGCAGCTTAGGTGGGGCGCCCCAAGAGACCCAGTACTTC
NA,TRBV29-1,TRBJ2-3,NA,CSVLLAWDTQYF,TGCAGCGTCTTACTAGCCTGGGATACGCAGTATTTT
NA,TRBV28,TRBJ2-7,NA,CASRDSADYEQYF,TGTGCCAGCAGAGACAGCGCGGACTACGAGCAGTACTTC
NA,TRBV15,TRBJ2-7,NA,CATSRAGGESYEQYF,TGTGCCACCAGCAGAGCGGGGGGCGAATCCTACGAGCAGTACTTC
NA,TRBV20-1,TRBJ2-3,NA,CSASRRDTDTQYF,TGCAGTGCTAGTAGGCGGGACACAGATACGCAGTATTTT
NA,TRBV29-1,TRBJ2-7,NA,CSVEGQSYEQYF,TGCAGCGTTGAGGGGCAGTCCTACGAGCAGTACTTC
NA,TRBV7-8,TRBJ2-5,NA,CASSLIRGNETQYF,TGTGCCAGCAGCTTAATAAGGGGGAACGAGACCCAGTACTTC
NA,TRBV6-5,TRBJ2-5,NA,CASSYSGVGQETQYF,TGTGCCAGCAGTTACTCGGGGGTCGGCCAAGAGACCCAGTACTTC
NA,TRBV3-1,TRBJ2-1,NA,CASSQEGPRFF,TGTGCCAGCAGCCAAGAGGGGCCCCGGTTCTTC
NA,TRBV5-1,TRBJ2-1,NA,CASSLVGDEQFF,TGCGCCAGCAGCTTGGTAGGGGATGAGCAGTTCTTC
NA,TRBV2,TRBJ1-1,TRBD1,CASSPGQQNTEAFF,TGTGCCAGCAGCCCGGGACAGCAGAACACTGAAGCTTTCTTT
NA,TRBV28,TRBJ1-2,NA,CASTPGGGGRGYGYTF,TGTGCCAGCACCCCCGGCGGGGGGGGCAGGGGCTATGGCTACACCTTC
NA,TRBV28,TRBJ2-1,NA,CASSQGYYEQFF,TGTGCCAGCAGTCAAGGGTATTATGAGCAGTTCTTC
NA,TRBV29-1,TRBJ2-3,NA,CSGGADTDTQYF,TGCAGCGGTGGAGCGGATACAGATACGCAGTATTTT
NA,TRBV29-1,TRBJ2-3,TRBD2,CSPLPLAGGPGTDTQYF,TGCAGCCCCCTCCCACTAGCGGGAGGGCCCGGCACAGATACGCAGTATTTT
NA,TRBV28,TRBJ2-7,NA,CASSRMMEQYF,TGTGCCAGCAGCCGAATGATGGAGCAGTACTTC
NA,TRBV4-1,TRBJ2-3,NA,CASSQGPGARDTQYF,TGCGCCAGCAGCCAAGGGCCGGGAGCGAGAGATACGCAGTATTTT
few,TRBV28,TRBJ1-2,NA,CASSPGSYGYTF,TGTGCCAGCAGCCCCGGGTCCTATGGCTACACCTTC
NA,TRBV19,TRBJ1-1,NA,CASSILKGLEAFF,TGTGCCAGTAGTATTCTGAAGGGCCTTGAAGCTTTCTTT
NA,TRBV5-1,TRBJ2-1,TRBD1,CASSAGQGSVNEQFF,TGCGCCAGCAGCGCCGGACAGGGTAGCGTGAATGAGCAGTTCTTC
NA,TRBV5-1,TRBJ2-1,TRBD1,CASYADRYNEQFF,TGCGCCAGCTATGCGGACAGGTACAATGAGCAGTTCTTC
NA,TRBV19,TRBJ1-1,NA,CASLRFAGDTEAFF,TGTGCCAGTTTACGTTTCGCCGGGGACACTGAAGCTTTCTTT
NA,TRBV5-1,TRBJ1-2,NA,CASKHNYGYTF,TGCGCCAGCAAACATAACTATGGCTACACCTTC
once,TRBV6-5,TRBJ1-5,TRBD1,CASSMTGNQPQHF,TGTGCCAGCAGTATGACAGGGAATCAGCCCCAGCATTTT
NA,TRBV12-3/TRBV12-4,TRBJ1-5,TRBD1,CASSLAGTGGRQPQHF,TGTGCCAGCAGTTTGGCCGGGACAGGGGGTCGGCAGCCCCAGCATTTT
NA,TRBV5-1,TRBJ2-6,NA,CASSTRDGANVLTF,TGCGCCAGCAGCACCCGGGATGGGGCCAACGTCCTGACTTTC
NA,TRBV12-3/TRBV12-4,TRBJ2-1,NA,CASSFAGYERDEQFF,TGTGCCAGCAGTTTCGCTGGGTACGAGAGAGATGAGCAGTTCTTC
NA,TRBV29-1,TRBJ2-1,TRBD2,CSVWGLAGPF,TGCAGCGTCTGGGGACTAGCGGGACCCTTC
once,TRBV19,TRBJ2-6,NA,CASSPIVSGANVLTF,TGTGCCAGTAGTCCGATAGTCTCTGGGGCCAACGTCCTGACTTTC
NA,TRBV6-5,TRBJ2-7,TRBD2,CASSSPGLAAYEQYF,TGTGCCAGCAGTAGCCCGGGACTAGCGGCGTACGAGCAGTACTTC
NA,TRBV3-1,TRBJ1-2,TRBD1,CASSHRPRDSFHYGYTF,TGTGCCAGCAGCCACCGCCCCCGGGACAGCTTCCACTATGGCTACACCTTC
NA,TRBV10-3,TRBJ1-5,NA,CAIQGNNQPQHF,TGTGCCATCCAGGGGAACAATCAGCCCCAGCATTTT